The sequence of this T cell receptor (beta chain) was determined in a study of blood T cell repertoires in COVID-19. Study context: The United States, Italy and Spain supplied acute and convalescent COVID-19 samples.

As handled by the study authors: Using reference gene primer amplification, nucleated cell counts were estimated. Sequencing was performed with immunoSEQ multiplex PCR; in TCRdb, only in-frame clones are kept and a portion is missing. The D gene and trimming were derived from the DNA, and the V and J assignments and clone size from that table. Here the sample spans about 150,000 clones, roughly 80% being singletons. The ends were cut back, 0 bases at V and 4 bases at J, with 10 bases in the middle. The CDR3 covers 15 residues. Per the germline V gene, CDR1 is MNHNY and CDR2 is SVGAGI (reference sequence). This clone was seen just once. Seattle's cohort entered during active infection and was followed longitudinally.

The sequenced sample consisted of peripheral blood. The origin of this receptor is a woman aged 55-70 years with COVID-19, enrolled during active disease. The chain is built from TRBV6-6 and TRBJ1-5; no reliable D call. The CDR3 coding sequence is TGTGCCAGCAGTTACTCTGTAACGGGTAATCAGCCCCAGCATTTT. Translating gives CASSYSVTGNQPQHF.